Shown below are 6 T cell receptor beta chains from a single sample sequenced in a study of OX40 agonist ivuxolimab in advanced cancers. Produced via immunoSEQ multiplex PCR; TCRdb's table is partial and in-frame only. The sample has tens of thousands of clones, over 75% seen once. Sequencing used CD4+ or CD8+ T cells sorted from blood, obtained in a trial of the OX40 agonist ivuxolimab. The source is an adult with an advanced solid tumor such as melanoma, head and neck, liver or kidney cancer.

The rearrangement joins TRBV29-1 to TRBJ2-7; no clear D gene. The CDR3 consists of 12 residues. V gave up 0 bases and J gave up 7 bases, with 10 bases separating them. Germline CDR1 reads SQVTM; CDR2 reads ANQGSEA. CDR3 DNA sequence: TGCAGCGTTGAAGATTCAACCTTGGAGCAGTACTTC. Translation: CSVEDSTLEQYF.

This chain uses TRBV11-3 with TRBJ2-5; TRBD2 might be the D (7 bases). V lost 5 bases and J lost 5, with 21 bases in between. Germline CDR1 reads SGHNT; CDR2 reads YENEEA. There are 16 residues in the CDR3. CDR3 residues: CASSPGAGVSGETQYF. As DNA, the CDR3 is TGTGCCAGCAGCCCGGGGGCGGGAGTCTCAGGGGAGACCCAGTACTTC. Variable domain in full (rest from reference TRBV11-3 and TRBJ2-5): EAGVVQSPRYKIIEKKQPVAFWCNPISGHNTLYWYLQNLGQGPELLIRYENEEAVDDSQLPKDRFSAERLKGVDSTLKIQPAELGDSAVYLCASSPGAGVSGETQYFGPGTRLLVL.

The chain combines TRBV7-3 with TRBJ2-3; TRBD1 matches 7 bases. This CDR3 contains 14 residues. The ends lost 3 bases at V and 4 bases at J; junction bases unmatched: 4. From germline, CDR1 is SGHTA and CDR2 FQGTGA. The CDR3 coding sequence is TGTGCCAGCAGCTTTCGACAGGGAGCAGATACGCAGTATTTT. It codes for CASSFRQGADTQYF.

This chain connects TRBV5-1 to TRBJ1-3; TRBD1 matches at 7 bases. Germline CDR1 reads SGHRS; CDR2 reads YFSETQ. Trimming removed 6 bases from V and 6 bases from J; junction bases left unmatched: 12. The CDR3 loop spans 15 amino acids. The CDR3 DNA reads as TGCGCCAGCACCCCCAGGGGGGGAAACGAAAACACCATATATTTT. Protein product: CASTPRGGNENTIYF. The full variable domain, in which reference TRBV5-1 and TRBJ1-3 provide the parts outside the CDR3, is KAGVTQTPRYLIKTRGQQVTLSCSPISGHRSVSWYQQTPGQGLQFLFEYFSETQRNKGNFPGRFSGRQFSNSRSEMNVSTLELGDSALYLCASTPRGGNENTIYFGEGSWLTVV.

This clone was seen only once. The genes are TRBV5-1 and TRBJ2-3; D may be TRBD2 (6 bases). Germline lookup yields CDR1 SGHRS and CDR2 YFSETQ. V was pared by 4 bases and J by 0 bases, with 9 bases between. CDR3 length: 14 amino acids. This CDR3 is CASSRGGSTDTQYF. CDR3 nucleotides: TGCGCCAGCAGCCGGGGAGGTAGCACAGATACGCAGTATTTT.

The rearrangement uses TRBV7-9 and TRBJ1-3; perhaps TRBD1 as D (6 bases). The CDR3 runs 15 residues. V lost 0 bases to trimming and J lost 2 bases, with 8 bases between them. Germline CDR1 and CDR2: SEHNR and FQNEAQ (reference sequence). The CDR3 DNA reads TGTGCCAGCAGCTTAGCGGGGGGCGCTGGAAACACCATATATTTT. This codes for CASSLAGGAGNTIYF.